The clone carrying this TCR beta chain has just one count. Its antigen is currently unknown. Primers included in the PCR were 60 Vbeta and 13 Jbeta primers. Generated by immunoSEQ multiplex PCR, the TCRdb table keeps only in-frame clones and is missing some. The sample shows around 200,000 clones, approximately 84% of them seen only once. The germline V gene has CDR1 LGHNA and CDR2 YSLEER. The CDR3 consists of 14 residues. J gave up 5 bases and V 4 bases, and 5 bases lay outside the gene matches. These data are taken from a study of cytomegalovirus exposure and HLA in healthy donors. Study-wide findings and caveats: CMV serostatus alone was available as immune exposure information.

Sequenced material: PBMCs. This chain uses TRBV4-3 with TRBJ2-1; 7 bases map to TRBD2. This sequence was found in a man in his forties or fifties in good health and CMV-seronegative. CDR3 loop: CASSPGGSDNEQFF. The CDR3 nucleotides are TGCGCCAGCAGCCCTGGCGGGAGCGACAATGAGCAGTTCTTC.